Included here is one T cell receptor (beta chain) sequence, with context. A junction boundary mismatches the germline segment, possibly from a read error. Data came from immunoSEQ multiplex PCR; TCRdb stores just in-frame clones and leaves some out. Of 150,000 or so clones detected, roughly nine tenths appear once; the ten largest clones hold under 15%. The germline V gene has CDR1 SEHNR and CDR2 FQNEAQ (reference sequence). This CDR3 is built from 12 residues. The data belong to a study of blood T cell repertoires in COVID-19. This chain connects TRBV7-9 to TRBJ1-2, with D perhaps TRBD1 (6 bases). This receptor was identified in a man aged 18 to 35 with COVID-19, enrolled during active disease. Material for sequencing was peripheral blood. CDR3 DNA sequence: TGTGCCAGCAGCTTAAACGACAACGGGGACAACTTC. Encoded protein: CASSLNDNGDNF.